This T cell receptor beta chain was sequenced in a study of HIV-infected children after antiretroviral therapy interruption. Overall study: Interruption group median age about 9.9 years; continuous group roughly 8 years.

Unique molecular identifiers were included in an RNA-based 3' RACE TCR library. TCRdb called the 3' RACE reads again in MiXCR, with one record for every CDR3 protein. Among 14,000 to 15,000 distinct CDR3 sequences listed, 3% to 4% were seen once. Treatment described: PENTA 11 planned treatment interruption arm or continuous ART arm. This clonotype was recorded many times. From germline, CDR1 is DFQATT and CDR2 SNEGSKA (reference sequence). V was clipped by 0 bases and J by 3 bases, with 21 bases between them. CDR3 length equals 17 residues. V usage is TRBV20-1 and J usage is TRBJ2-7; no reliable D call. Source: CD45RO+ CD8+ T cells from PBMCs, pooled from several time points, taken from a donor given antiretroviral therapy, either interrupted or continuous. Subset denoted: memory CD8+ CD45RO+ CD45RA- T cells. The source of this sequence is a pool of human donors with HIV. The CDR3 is CSAREPIRQDGRYEQYF. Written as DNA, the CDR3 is TGCAGTGCTAGAGAGCCGATCCGGCAGGACGGACGCTACGAGCAGTACTTC.